Listed below are T cell receptor beta chains from one sample, sequenced in a study of blood T cell repertoires in COVID-19. Assay: immunoSEQ multiplex PCR; the TCRdb copy retains only in-frame clones and omits some. Here the sample spans just over 60,000 clones, 65% to 85% being singletons. Material: peripheral blood. The receptor set was obtained from a woman of 80 years or more with active or convalescent COVID-19. Each CDR3 is given with its conserved first and last residue. D genes are given only for firm matches. Only some rows state a clone size, as once, few, many or a class for expanded clones.

cdr3_aa	cdr3_nt	v_call	j_call	clone_size	d_call
CASSEVREQPQHF	TGTGCCAGCAGTGAAGTCAGGGAACAGCCCCAGCATTTT	TRBV2	TRBJ1-5	few	-
CASSLRTSGTYEQYF	TGTGCCAGCAGCTTACGCACTAGCGGAACCTACGAGCAGTACTTC	TRBV7-2	TRBJ2-7	-	TRBD2
CASSSAGDFWTEAFF	TGTGCCAGCAGCTCGGCAGGGGATTTTTGGACTGAAGCTTTCTTT	TRBV7-9	TRBJ1-1	-	-
CASSTSSETQYF	TGTGCCAGCAGTACTAGTTCTGAGACCCAGTACTTC	TRBV2	TRBJ2-5	-	-
CASSPEAAKNIQYF	TGTGCCAGCAGCCCTGAGGCAGCCAAAAACATTCAGTACTTC	TRBV7-2	TRBJ2-4	-	-
CASSDLRSLAADTQYF	TGCGCCAGCAGTGACCTTCGTTCCTTAGCCGCAGATACGCAGTATTTT	TRBV10-2	TRBJ2-3	-	-
CASSAGGDYGYTF	TGTGCCAGCAGTGCAGGGGGCGACTATGGCTACACCTTC	TRBV2	TRBJ1-2	-	TRBD1
CALSGVSTDTQYF	TGTGCCTTAAGCGGGGTGAGCACAGATACGCAGTATTTT	TRBV30	TRBJ2-3	-	TRBD2
CASRIGLPGSPLHF	TGTGCCAGCAGGATTGGACTCCCCGGCTCACCCCTCCACTTT	TRBV7-8	TRBJ1-6	-	-
CASSPLRNQPQHF	TGTGCCAGTAGCCCCCTCAGAAATCAGCCCCAGCATTTT	TRBV19	TRBJ1-5	-	-
CASSTSGEGQPQHF	TGTGCCAGTAGTACTTCAGGGGAGGGACAGCCCCAGCATTTT	TRBV19	TRBJ1-5	-	-
CASSLEAGIYYGYTF	TGTGCCAGCAGCTTGGAGGCAGGGATCTACTATGGCTACACCTTC	TRBV5-5	TRBJ1-2	-	-
CASGAGGTEAFF	TGTGCCAGCGGAGCGGGAGGTACTGAAGCTTTCTTT	TRBV2	TRBJ1-1	-	-
CASSGQFNEQFF	TGTGCCAGCAGCGGGCAATTCAATGAGCAGTTCTTC	TRBV7-9	TRBJ2-1	once	-
CSASGGEQFF	TGCAGTGCTAGCGGGGGGGAGCAGTTCTTC	TRBV20-1	TRBJ2-1	-	TRBD2
CASSSSGTGRTEAFF	TGCGCCAGCAGCTCATCCGGGACAGGGAGGACTGAAGCTTTCTTT	TRBV5-1	TRBJ1-1	-	TRBD1
CASKAAGPYNEQFF	TGTGCCAGCAAGGCGGCAGGGCCCTACAATGAGCAGTTCTTC	TRBV6-5	TRBJ2-1	-	-
CASSALAGGLNPINTGELFF	TGTGCCAGCAGTGCACTAGCGGGGGGGCTCAACCCGATCAACACCGGGGAGCTGTTTTTT	TRBV6-1	TRBJ2-2	-	TRBD2
CASSLTRLTGELFF	TGTGCCAGCAGCCTAACCAGGCTCACCGGGGAGCTGTTTTTT	TRBV5-4	TRBJ2-2	-	-
CASSVASDTTWNTEAFF	TGTGCCAGCAGCGTAGCCTCTGACACGACATGGAACACTGAAGCTTTCTTT	TRBV9	TRBJ1-1	-	-
CASSYGQRNSPLHF	TGTGCCAGCAGCTATGGACAGAGAAATTCACCCCTCCACTTT	TRBV7-3	TRBJ1-6	-	-
CASSLYQGRDTEAFF	TGTGCCAGCAGCTTATACCAGGGCAGGGACACTGAAGCTTTCTTT	TRBV7-9	TRBJ1-1	many	-
CASSRGQPQETQYF	TGTGCCAGCAGCCGGGGACAGCCACAAGAGACCCAGTACTTC	TRBV3-1/TRBV3-2	TRBJ2-5	-	TRBD1
CARSLRGPAAFF	TGTGCCAGAAGCTTGAGGGGGCCCGCGGCTTTCTTT	TRBV5-3	TRBJ1-1	-	TRBD1
CASSPAGFPDTQYF	TGTGCCAGCTCACCTGCAGGGTTTCCAGATACGCAGTATTTT	TRBV18	TRBJ2-3	-	-
CASSFWTGASTEAFF	TGTGCCAGCAGCTTTTGGACAGGGGCGAGCACTGAAGCTTTCTTT	TRBV7-9	TRBJ1-1	-	TRBD1
CASSPRQNTQETQYF	TGTGCCAGCTCACCACGACAGAACACCCAAGAGACCCAGTACTTC	TRBV18	TRBJ2-5	-	-
CASSLVGGTNEKLFF	TGTGCCAGCAGCTTGGTCGGGGGAACTAATGAAAAACTGTTTTTT	TRBV7-2	TRBJ1-4	-	-
CASSLNQINYGYTF	TGTGCCAGCAGCTTAAACCAGATTAACTATGGCTACACCTTC	TRBV7-9	TRBJ1-2	-	-
CASRLEAGELFF	TGTGCCAGCAGGCTAGAGGCCGGGGAGCTGTTTTTT	TRBV2	TRBJ2-2	few	-
CASSSGVNTEAFF	TGTGCCAGCAGTTCCGGGGTGAACACTGAAGCTTTCTTT	TRBV5-4	TRBJ1-1	-	-
CVRSLGWAGGYTF	TGTGTCAGAAGCTTAGGTTGGGCGGGTGGCTACACCTTC	TRBV7-5	TRBJ1-2	-	-
CASRRQGARETQYF	TGTGCCAGCCGCCGGCAGGGGGCGCGGGAGACCCAGTACTTC	TRBV5-8	TRBJ2-5	-	TRBD1
CASRGSRTGDNEKLFF	TGTGCCAGTAGAGGCTCGAGGACAGGAGATAATGAAAAACTGTTTTTT	TRBV19	TRBJ1-4	-	TRBD1
CASSHEGSNYGYTF	TGTGCCAGCAGCCACGAGGGATCGAACTATGGCTACACCTTC	TRBV3-1/TRBV3-2	TRBJ1-2	once	-